Listed below are T cell receptor beta chains from one sample, sequenced in a study of shared clonotypes between healthy human individuals. The method was immunoSEQ multiplex PCR; TCRdb's version includes in-frame clones alone and lacks a portion of them. The repertoire holds over a million clones, roughly 95% seen once, with approximately 1.2% in the top ten. The sample consisted of naive CD4+ T cells sorted from blood. These receptors were obtained from a man in his thirties or forties in good health. Each CDR3 is given with its conserved first and last residue. The order of the fields is CDR3 DNA, CDR3 protein, clone size, D gene, J gene, V gene. A D gene is named only where the DNA matches it firmly. Some rows have no size entry. The others give once, few or many, or a class for an expanded clone.

CDR3nt: TGCGCCAGCAGGTCTGCAGGGGGGATTCAGGCCAATGAGCAGTTCTTC
CDR3aa: CASRSAGGIQANEQFF
abundance: NA
d_gene: NA
j_gene: TRBJ2-1
v_gene: TRBV5-1

CDR3nt: TGTGCCAGCAGCGTAGGAACCCCTAGCACAGATACGCAGTATTTT
CDR3aa: CASSVGTPSTDTQYF
abundance: NA
d_gene: NA
j_gene: TRBJ2-3
v_gene: TRBV9

CDR3nt: TGTGCCAGCAGCTTGGAGCGGGACTTTTACAATGAGCAGTTCTTC
CDR3aa: CASSLERDFYNEQFF
abundance: NA
d_gene: TRBD2
j_gene: TRBJ2-1
v_gene: TRBV5-4

CDR3nt: TGTGCCAGCTCACCTATCCCGGGACAGCAAGAGACCCAGTACTTC
CDR3aa: CASSPIPGQQETQYF
abundance: NA
d_gene: TRBD1
j_gene: TRBJ2-5
v_gene: TRBV18

CDR3nt: TGTGCCAGCACCCCAAGAACCGTAGCCTACGAGCAGTACTTC
CDR3aa: CASTPRTVAYEQYF
abundance: NA
d_gene: NA
j_gene: TRBJ2-7
v_gene: TRBV28

CDR3nt: TGTGCCAGCAGTTACTCCCCGGGAGAGGGGCGCGAGTACTTC
CDR3aa: CASSYSPGEGREYF
abundance: NA
d_gene: NA
j_gene: TRBJ2-7
v_gene: TRBV6-5

CDR3nt: TGTGCCAGCAGCTTGAGCGGGGCTAGCCGCGTAAATGAGCAGTTCTTC
CDR3aa: CASSLSGASRVNEQFF
abundance: NA
d_gene: TRBD2
j_gene: TRBJ2-1
v_gene: TRBV7-9

CDR3nt: TGTGCCAGCAGTATCAGGGGACAGGAGACCCAGTACTTC
CDR3aa: CASSIRGQETQYF
abundance: NA
d_gene: TRBD1
j_gene: TRBJ2-5
v_gene: TRBV6-1

CDR3nt: TGCGCCAGCAGTGACGGCCCCTACAATGAGCAGTTCTTC
CDR3aa: CASSDGPYNEQFF
abundance: few
d_gene: NA
j_gene: TRBJ2-1
v_gene: TRBV10-1

CDR3nt: TGTGCCAGCGGGAGTTTCTCTGGAAACACCATATATTTT
CDR3aa: CASGSFSGNTIYF
abundance: NA
d_gene: NA
j_gene: TRBJ1-3
v_gene: TRBV7-2

CDR3nt: TGTGCCAGCAGCTTAGGACAGTTCAATCAGCCCCAGCATTTT
CDR3aa: CASSLGQFNQPQHF
abundance: NA
d_gene: NA
j_gene: TRBJ1-5
v_gene: TRBV7-9

CDR3nt: TGTGCCAGCAGCTCCCAGAGGGGGTCCTACAATGAGCAGTTCTTC
CDR3aa: CASSSQRGSYNEQFF
abundance: NA
d_gene: NA
j_gene: TRBJ2-1
v_gene: TRBV11-2

CDR3nt: TGTGCCAGCAGTGGGGACAGGGGTTTAGTGAACACTGAAGCTTTCTTT
CDR3aa: CASSGDRGLVNTEAFF
abundance: NA
d_gene: TRBD1
j_gene: TRBJ1-1
v_gene: TRBV6-1

CDR3nt: TGTGCCAGCAGCCACAGGGTAGAGGCCTTAACCGGGGAGCTGTTTTTT
CDR3aa: CASSHRVEALTGELFF
abundance: NA
d_gene: NA
j_gene: TRBJ2-2
v_gene: TRBV7-9

CDR3nt: TGTGCCAGCAGCTGGGGACTAGCGGACTACAATGAGCAGTTCTTC
CDR3aa: CASSWGLADYNEQFF
abundance: NA
d_gene: TRBD2
j_gene: TRBJ2-1
v_gene: TRBV14

CDR3nt: TGTGCCAGCAGCTTGGCAGAGACTAACTATGGCTACACCTTC
CDR3aa: CASSLAETNYGYTF
abundance: once
d_gene: NA
j_gene: TRBJ1-2
v_gene: TRBV5-6

CDR3nt: TGTGCCACCAGCAACCACAGGGGTGGTGGAGCTGAAGCTTTCTTT
CDR3aa: CATSNHRGGGAEAFF
abundance: NA
d_gene: TRBD1
j_gene: TRBJ1-1
v_gene: TRBV15